The 4 T cell receptor beta chains below were found in one sample sequenced in a study of CD8 T cells in Susac syndrome. RNA in amounts of 0.5 to 1 ug was reverse transcribed with random hexamers. TCRdb reprocessed the immunoSEQ multiplex PCR reads via MiXCR and lists one record per CDR3 protein. The sample includes approximately 220,000 distinct CDR3 sequences, roughly 92% of them seen just once. The specimen sequenced was CD8+ T cells from PBMCs. The receptors were gathered from a human donor with multiple sclerosis.

This clonotype is a singleton in its sample. The chain links TRBV28 to TRBJ1-5; D might be TRBD1 (6 bases). Trimming cost V 4 bases and J 5 bases, with 18 bases left between them. Germline-derived CDR1 and CDR2 are MDHEN and SYDVKM. This CDR3 contains 16 residues. CDR3 residues: CASSSPREGEDQPQHF. The CDR3 DNA sequence: TGTGCCAGCAGTTCACCAAGGGAGGGGGAGGATCAGCCCCAGCATTTT.

The chain combines TRBV28 with TRBJ1-5; D ambiguous. This CDR3 comprises 15 residues. The germline gives CDR1 MDHEN, CDR2 SYDVKM. V lost 2 bases, J lost 0 bases, and 8 bases lay in between. Here the CDR3 reads CASSLVGNSNQPQHF. CDR3 DNA: TGTGCCAGCAGTTTAGTGGGTAATAGCAATCAGCCCCAGCATTTT.

This clonotype appeared a single time. This sequence joins TRBV20-1 and TRBJ2-1; a weak D match, TRBD2 (6 bases). Trimming took off 7 bases at V and 0 bases at J, with 10 bases between the two ends. The V gene's germline CDR1 is DFQATT and CDR2 SNEGSKA (reference sequence). This CDR3 has 13 residues. Here the CDR3 DNA reads TGCAGTGTCCGGGACTTCTCCTACAATGAGCAGTTCTTC. It translates to CSVRDFSYNEQFF.

The gene calls are TRBV25-1 and TRBJ1-4; 8 nucleotides line up with TRBD1. Germline loops: CDR1 MGHDK, CDR2 SYGVNS. There are 15 residues in the CDR3. The trim removed 2 bases at V and 6 bases at J, leaving 5 bases unmatched. Here the CDR3 reads CASSENQGADEKLFF. Here the CDR3 DNA reads TGTGCCAGCAGTGAAAATCAGGGGGCGGATGAAAAACTGTTTTTT.